These 21 T cell receptor beta chains came from one sample sequenced in a study of Ad26.COV2.S vaccination and SARS-CoV-2 variants. The sample's treatment: 15 to 20 received Ad26.COV2.S at low or high dose, single or two shots; about five received placebo; per-sample allocation not given. Samples were taken on day 63 after the first vaccine or placebo injection. TCRdb's table, derived via immunoSEQ multiplex PCR, lists solely in-frame clones and lacks some. The repertoire holds 350,000 to 450,000 clones, approximately 91% seen once, with 1.9% in the top ten. The material sequenced was peripheral blood, taken in a trial of Ad26.COV2.S vaccine versus placebo. These TCRs come from a person aged 18-65 years who received the Ad26.COV2.S COVID-19 vaccine or a placebo.

The chain joins TRBV7-8 to TRBJ2-7; 9 bases are a match to TRBD2. The CDR3 extends over 17 amino acids. V shed 0 bases and J 5 bases; nucleotides not matched to a gene: 11. CDR1 and CDR2 from the germline V gene are SGHVS and FQNEAQ. CDR3 residues: CASSLAAGGMPKDEQYF. The CDR3 region has the DNA TGTGCCAGCAGCTTAGCGGCGGGAGGGATGCCTAAGGACGAGCAGTACTTC.

This chain links TRBV10-3 with TRBJ2-2, with 7 bases that match TRBD1. Per germline, CDR1 ENHRY and CDR2 SYGVKD. The CDR3 loop spans 13 amino acids. Unmatched junction bases numbered 5, after V lost 10 bases and J lost 3 bases. As DNA, the CDR3 is TGTGCCACCAACAGGGGAGACACCGGGGAGCTGTTTTTT. Translation gives CATNRGDTGELFF.

This chain links TRBV5-1 with TRBJ1-1; 7 bases are a match to TRBD1. The CDR3 consists of 15 residues. Looked up from germline, CDR1 is SGHRS and CDR2 is YFSETQ. With V trimmed by 4 bases and J by 0 bases, 6 bases remained unmatched. As DNA, the CDR3 is TGCGCCAGCAGCCCGACGGGACAGTTGAACACTGAAGCTTTCTTT. Protein product: CASSPTGQLNTEAFF. The complete variable domain, with remaining parts taken from reference TRBV5-1 and TRBJ1-1, reads KAGVTQTPRYLIKTRGQQVTLSCSPISGHRSVSWYQQTPGQGLQFLFEYFSETQRNKGNFPGRFSGRQFSNSRSEMNVSTLELGDSALYLCASSPTGQLNTEAFFGQGTRLTVV.

This rearrangement joins TRBV11-2 to TRBJ2-3, with no clear D. CDR3 length: 15 residues. The germline V gene encodes CDR1 SGHAT and CDR2 FQNNGV. V lost 4 bases, J lost 5 bases, and 16 bases lay in between. This CDR3 is CASSWVAAHVDTQYF. The CDR3 coding sequence is TGTGCCAGCAGCTGGGTAGCAGCTCATGTAGATACGCAGTATTTT.

This clone has a handful of counts. The chain uses TRBV27 and TRBJ2-2; D might be TRBD1 (7 bases). This CDR3 is built from 17 residues. Trimming stripped 5 bases from V and 0 bases from J, with 16 bases between. Germline V CDR1 and CDR2: MNHEY, SMNVEV (reference sequence). Here the CDR3 reads CASSPTGRFANTGELFF. CDR3 DNA: TGTGCCAGCAGTCCGACAGGGAGGTTCGCGAACACCGGGGAGCTGTTTTTT.

The chain recombines TRBV7-3 with TRBJ1-1, with a tentative D call TRBD1 (5 bases). The CDR3 has 13 amino acids. Looked up from germline, CDR1 is SGHTA and CDR2 is FQGTGA. The V end was cut by 0 bases, the J end by 11 bases, with 13 bases between. CDR3 sequence reads: CASSLTAAGVAFF. The DNA of the CDR3 is TGTGCCAGCAGCTTAACCGCGGCGGGGGTTGCTTTCTTT.

The rearrangement joins TRBV19 to TRBJ1-4; 7 bases fit TRBD1. CDR1 LNHDA and CDR2 SQIVND come from the germline V gene (reference sequence). With V trimmed by 5 bases and J by 3 bases, 6 bases remained unmatched. The CDR3 covers 15 residues. The CDR3 nucleotides read TGTGCCAGTAGTGCCGGGGACAGCCCTAATGAAAAACTGTTTTTT. This gives the protein CASSAGDSPNEKLFF. The full variable domain, completed using reference TRBV19 and TRBJ1-4, is DGGITQSPKYLFRKEGQNVTLSCEQNLNHDAMYWYRQDPGQGLRLIYYSQIVNDFQKGDIAEGYSVSREKKESFPLTVTSAQKNPTAFYLCASSAGDSPNEKLFFGSGTQLSVL.

In nucleotides, the CDR3 is TGTGCCAGCAGCTTAGCGGCAGGGGAGAACACTGAAGCTTTCTTT. It encodes CASSLAAGENTEAFF. V and J are TRBV11-2 and TRBJ1-1; weak D call: TRBD1 (6 bases). The CDR3 has 15 residues. The V gene lost 1 base and the J gene lost 1 base, with 10 bases spanning the gap. Germline CDR1 is SGHAT and CDR2 is FQNNGV.

A single count supports this clone. The V call is TRBV6-5, the J call TRBJ2-1, with TRBD2 matching 10 bases. Germline CDR1 reads MNHEY; CDR2 reads SVGAGI. CDR3 length: 16 residues. The ends lost 4 bases at V and 3 bases at J; junction bases unmatched: 6. Written as DNA, the CDR3 is TGTGCCAGCAGTTTCCGTTCTAGCGGGAGCTACAATGAGCAGTTCTTC. Its protein is CASSFRSSGSYNEQFF.

Notes on this clone: The identical CDR3 is also encoded by other nucleotide sequences in the sample. This chain links TRBV3-1 (or the pseudogene TRBV3-2) with TRBJ1-5; D unclear. This CDR3 is built from 14 residues. CDR1 is LGHDT and CDR2 is YNNKEL in the germline V gene (reference sequence). Trimming left V 0 bases short and J 4 bases short, with 7 bases between. CDR3 region: CASSQERGNQPQHF. CDR3 DNA sequence: TGTGCCAGCAGCCAAGAACGAGGGAATCAGCCCCAGCATTTT.

The chain combines TRBV9 with TRBJ2-2; 8 bases are a match to TRBD2. Germline CDR1 SGDLS, CDR2 YYNGEE. V gave up 4 bases and J gave up 6 bases; unmatched junction bases: 8. This CDR3 comprises 15 residues. CDR3 nucleotides: TGTGCCAGCAGCCCCGGGGGGGGGCGGGCCGGGGAGCTGTTTTTT. Translated: CASSPGGGRAGELFF.

V is TRBV14 and J is TRBJ2-1; a possible D gene is TRBD1 (6 bases). Germline V gene data show CDR1 as SGHDN and CDR2 as FVKESK. V lost 3 bases, J lost 9 bases, and 12 bases lay in between. CDR3 size: 13 residues. CDR3 nucleotide sequence: TGTGCCAGCAGCCAGGGGGCCGTGGGTGAGCAGTTCTTC. It specifies CASSQGAVGEQFF.

The chain carries TRBV13 and TRBJ2-3, with TRBD1 matching over 8 bases. V gave up 4 bases and J gave up 6 bases; unmatched junction bases: 9. Germline V lookup: CDR1 PRHDT, CDR2 FYEKMQ (reference sequence). The CDR3 is made up of 15 amino acids. The CDR3 reads CASSSRRTGPDTQYF. The CDR3 DNA is TGTGCCAGCAGCTCACGCAGGACAGGGCCGGATACGCAGTATTTT. Combining the CDR3 with reference TRBV13 and TRBJ2-3 gives the whole variable domain AAGVIQSPRHLIKEKRETATLKCYPIPRHDTVYWYQQGPGQDPQFLISFYEKMQSDKGSIPDRFSAQQFSDYHSELNMSSLELGDSALYFCASSSRRTGPDTQYFGPGTRLTVL.

The chain recombines TRBV19 with TRBJ2-3; D may be TRBD2 (6 bases). Trimming stripped 4 bases from V and 5 bases from J, with 10 bases between. CDR1 and CDR2 (germline): LNHDA, SQIVND (reference sequence). The CDR3 length is 13 residues. CDR3 loop: CASSTGVIDTQYF. The CDR3 DNA reads TGTGCCAGTAGTACGGGAGTAATAGATACGCAGTATTTT.

With regard to this clone: The same CDR3 also results from other DNA sequences found in this sample. The gene calls are TRBV2 and TRBJ2-7; 7 nucleotides agree with TRBD1. Losses at the gene ends were 5 bases for V and 6 bases for J; bases not matched to a gene: 13. Germline-derived CDR1 and CDR2 are SNHLY and FYNNEI. The CDR3 extends over 15 amino acids. The CDR3 is CASSRDSQAYGEQYF. The DNA for the CDR3 is TGTGCCAGCAGTCGGGACAGCCAGGCCTACGGCGAGCAGTACTTC.

The chain joins TRBV6-5 to TRBJ2-7, with a possible D match to TRBD2 (5 bases). V dropped 7 bases and J dropped 0 bases, with 13 bases sitting between them. The germline V gene encodes CDR1 MNHEY and CDR2 SVGAGI. CDR3 size: 14 residues. Here the CDR3 DNA reads TGTGCCAGCACCGCACCCGGGATCTCCTACGAGCAGTACTTC. Its translation is CASTAPGISYEQYF.

The rearrangement uses TRBV6-5 and TRBJ2-1; possible D gene TRBD2, 5 bases. V lost 7 bases, J lost 9 bases, and 19 bases lay in between. Germline loops: CDR1 MNHEY, CDR2 SVGAGI. This CDR3 has 14 amino acids. The CDR3 DNA follows: TGTGCCAGCACAGTAGCTAGCCGGGTGGGTGAGCAGTTCTTC. Translating it yields CASTVASRVGEQFF.

The chain uses TRBV19 and TRBJ1-2; D unresolved. The CDR3 length is 10 residues. V was pared by 10 bases and J by 4 bases, with 7 bases between. CDR1 LNHDA and CDR2 SQIVND come from the germline V gene (reference sequence). The CDR3 DNA reads as TGTGCCACAGAGGCCTATGGCTACACCTTC. The encoded protein is CATEAYGYTF.

The chain has TRBV29-1 and TRBJ2-1; tentatively, D is TRBD2 (5 bases). V was pared by 7 bases and J by 5 bases, with 15 bases between. Germline loops: CDR1 SQVTM, CDR2 ANQGSEA. The CDR3 runs to 13 residues. In DNA, the CDR3 is TGCAGCGCTGGAAGGCTAGCAAACAATGAGCAGTTCTTC. Translation: CSAGRLANNEQFF.

This sequence joins TRBV7-8 and TRBJ2-7, with 9 bases matching TRBD2. Germline CDR1 and CDR2: SGHVS and FQNEAQ. Germline trimming cut 5 bases from V and 3 bases from J; bases unmatched to any gene: 2. This CDR3 has 13 amino acids. This chain's CDR3 is CASSVTSGYEQYF. DNA for the CDR3: TGTGCCAGCAGCGTGACTAGCGGCTACGAGCAGTACTTC.

Concerning this clone: Other DNA sequences in the same sample also yield this CDR3. This chain connects TRBV12-5 to TRBJ1-2; a possible D gene is TRBD1 (5 bases). This CDR3 has 12 residues. The V and J ends lost 2 bases and 5 bases respectively, with 6 bases between them. The germline V gene encodes CDR1 LGHNT and CDR2 FRNRAP. In nucleotides, the CDR3 is TGTGCTAGTGGTTTGACAGGATATGGCTACACCTTC. Translating gives CASGLTGYGYTF.